The clone carrying this T cell receptor beta chain was counted once. Its matching antigen is unknown. This entry comes from a study of vaccination effects on CD4 cells after COVID-19. Sequenced by immunoSEQ multiplex PCR; TCRdb stores in-frame clones only, minus some. The sample lists under 85,000 clones, roughly 80% occurring once. The ViraFEST assay expanded antigen-specific CD4+ T cells with viral peptide pools before sequencing. Once cultured for about 9 days, the cells underwent separation to obtain CD4+ T cells. Of the BNT162b2 and mRNA-1273 vaccines, participants received two doses of one or the other. A density of approximately 2.2 million PBMC per well was used; these cells were cultured with roughly 10 IU/ml IL-2 and about 10 ug/ml peptides. This CDR3 has 15 residues. Regarding the study as a whole: After vaccination, at late timepoints, clones induced by infection and by vaccine contracted markedly.

The receptor comes from a human donor who received a COVID-19 vaccine. The chain combines TRBV21-1 with TRBJ1-1; the table's D call, TRBD1, has no DNA check behind it. TRBV21-1 is a pseudogene segment. The sample was CD4+ T cells from PBMCs cultured with HCoV-OC43 spike peptides, taken after COVID-19 vaccination. Subset noted: HCoV-OC43 spike overlapping peptide pool stimulation. The CDR3 DNA reads TGTGCCAGCAGCACAAGCCGGGACAGGGTGACTGAAGCTTTCTTT. As protein: CASSTSRDRVTEAFF.